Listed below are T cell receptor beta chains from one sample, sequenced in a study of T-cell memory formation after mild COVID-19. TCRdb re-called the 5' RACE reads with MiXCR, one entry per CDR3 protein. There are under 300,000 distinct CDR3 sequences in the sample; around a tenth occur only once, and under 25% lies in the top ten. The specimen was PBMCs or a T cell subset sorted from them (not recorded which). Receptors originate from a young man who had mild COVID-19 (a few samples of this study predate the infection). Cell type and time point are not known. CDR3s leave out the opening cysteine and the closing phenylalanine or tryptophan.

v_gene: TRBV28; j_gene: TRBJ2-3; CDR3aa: ASSSPAGSTDTQY
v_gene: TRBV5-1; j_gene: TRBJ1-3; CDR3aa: ASSWNRGPGNTIY
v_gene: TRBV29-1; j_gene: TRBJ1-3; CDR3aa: SVSYQGRGSGNTIY
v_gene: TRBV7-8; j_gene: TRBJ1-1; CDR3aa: ASSLAHRGQNEAF
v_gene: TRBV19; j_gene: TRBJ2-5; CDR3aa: ASSTGQGTRGQETQY
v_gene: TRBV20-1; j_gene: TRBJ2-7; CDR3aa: SAREAGTTYEQY
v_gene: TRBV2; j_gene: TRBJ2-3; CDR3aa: ASSQAELAELYTQY
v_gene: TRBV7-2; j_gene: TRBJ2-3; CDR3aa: ASRRDRRTDTQY
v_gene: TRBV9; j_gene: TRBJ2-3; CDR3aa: ASSVSWGNTDTQY
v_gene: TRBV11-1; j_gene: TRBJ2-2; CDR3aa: ASSSRQLNTGELF
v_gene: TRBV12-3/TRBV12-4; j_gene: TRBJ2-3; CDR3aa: ASSGAGQSSTDTQY
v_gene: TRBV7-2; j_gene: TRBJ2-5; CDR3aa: ASSRRMGGQETQY
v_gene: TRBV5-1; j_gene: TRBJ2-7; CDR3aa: ASSSGLAGGPYEQY
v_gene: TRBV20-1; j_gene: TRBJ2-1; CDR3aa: SASQGTSYRF
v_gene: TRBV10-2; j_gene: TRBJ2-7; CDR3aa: ASSEGGGYEQY
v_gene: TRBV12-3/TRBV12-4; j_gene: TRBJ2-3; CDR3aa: ASSPGTTIGTQY
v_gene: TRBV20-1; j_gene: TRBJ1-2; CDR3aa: SASWQAYGYT
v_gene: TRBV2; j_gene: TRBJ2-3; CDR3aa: ASGEASRSTDTQY
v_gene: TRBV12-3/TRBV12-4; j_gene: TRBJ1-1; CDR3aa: ASRGRVSTEAF
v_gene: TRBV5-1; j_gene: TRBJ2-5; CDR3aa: ASSLAGKKETQY
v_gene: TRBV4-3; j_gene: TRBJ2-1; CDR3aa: ASSPVQGGINEQF
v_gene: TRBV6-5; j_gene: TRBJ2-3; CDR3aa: ASSPQGFSTDTQY
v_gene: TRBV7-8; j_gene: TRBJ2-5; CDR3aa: ASSPTGLETQY
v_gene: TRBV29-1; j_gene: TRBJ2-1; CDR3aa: SAGQGPNYNEQF
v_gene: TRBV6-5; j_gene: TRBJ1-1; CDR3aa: ASSYVQGFTEAF
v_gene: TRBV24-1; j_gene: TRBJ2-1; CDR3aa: ATSDFRDEQF
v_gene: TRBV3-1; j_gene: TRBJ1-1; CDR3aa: ASSQVPTGGLTEAF
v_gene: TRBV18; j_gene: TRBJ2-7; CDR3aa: ASSPPGDSYEQY
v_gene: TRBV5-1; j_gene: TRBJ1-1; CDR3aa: ASSGGGQDTEAF
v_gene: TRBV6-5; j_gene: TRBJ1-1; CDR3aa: ASSPAAGANTEAF
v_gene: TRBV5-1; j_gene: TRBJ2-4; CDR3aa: ASSLTGAENIQY
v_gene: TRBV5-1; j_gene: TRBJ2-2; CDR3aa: ASSLGLTAAGELF
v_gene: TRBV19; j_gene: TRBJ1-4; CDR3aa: ASSIGGATNEKLF
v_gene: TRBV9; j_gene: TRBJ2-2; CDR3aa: ASSVEVAGELF
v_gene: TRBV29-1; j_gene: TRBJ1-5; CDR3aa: SVANSNQPQH
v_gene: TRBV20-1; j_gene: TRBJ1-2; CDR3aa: SAGQRLYGYT
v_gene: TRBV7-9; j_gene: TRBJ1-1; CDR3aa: ASSSGQAEAF